A selection of T cell receptor beta chains follows, all from one sample in a study of shared clonotypes between healthy human individuals. Here immunoSEQ multiplex PCR was the method, and the copy in TCRdb shows in-frame clones only, minus some. The sample holds about 2 million clones; approximately 94% are singletons and the top ten take about 1.1%. Sequencing was done on a sample of naive CD8+ T cells sorted from blood. Source of these receptors: a man between 18 and 29 years old in good health. The CDR3 runs from the conserved cysteine through the conserved F or W. The order of the fields is CDR3 protein, CDR3 DNA, D gene, V gene, clone size, J gene. A D gene is named only where the DNA matches it firmly. Not every row has a clone size; where given, it reads once, few, many or a size class.

CDR3 protein: CASSPDRGNSPLHF
CDR3 DNA: TGTGCCAGCAGTCCGGACAGGGGCAATTCACCCCTCCACTTT
D gene: TRBD1
V gene: TRBV6-5
clone size: NA
J gene: TRBJ1-6

CDR3 protein: CASSEYVVAAHNEKLFF
CDR3 DNA: TGTGCCAGCAGTGAATATGTCGTGGCAGCACATAATGAAAAACTGTTTTTT
D gene: NA
V gene: TRBV25-1
clone size: NA
J gene: TRBJ1-4

CDR3 protein: CASSSPLAGVYNEQFF
CDR3 DNA: TGTGCCAGCAGCTCCCCTCTAGCGGGGGTTTACAATGAGCAGTTCTTC
D gene: TRBD2
V gene: TRBV11-2
clone size: NA
J gene: TRBJ2-1

CDR3 protein: CASSYWGGLDEQFF
CDR3 DNA: TGTGCCAGCAGTTACTGGGGCGGTCTTGACGAGCAGTTCTTC
D gene: NA
V gene: TRBV6-5
clone size: NA
J gene: TRBJ2-1

CDR3 protein: CASSPYTEAFF
CDR3 DNA: TGTGCCAGCAGCCCGTACACTGAAGCTTTCTTT
D gene: NA
V gene: TRBV5-5
clone size: NA
J gene: TRBJ1-1

CDR3 protein: CASSSPGDRETQYF
CDR3 DNA: TGTGCCAGCAGCTCCCCAGGGGACCGAGAGACCCAGTACTTC
D gene: NA
V gene: TRBV7-9
clone size: NA
J gene: TRBJ2-5

CDR3 protein: CASSLWYPGQGKENTIYF
CDR3 DNA: TGTGCCAGCAGTTTATGGTACCCGGGACAGGGGAAGGAAAACACCATATATTTT
D gene: TRBD1
V gene: TRBV27
clone size: NA
J gene: TRBJ1-3

CDR3 protein: CASSSGILAKNIQYF
CDR3 DNA: TGTGCCAGCAGCTCCGGGATCCTAGCCAAAAACATTCAGTACTTC
D gene: NA
V gene: TRBV7-9
clone size: NA
J gene: TRBJ2-4

CDR3 protein: CASSLAGAQENSPLHF
CDR3 DNA: TGTGCCAGCAGCTTAGCAGGGGCCCAGGAAAATTCACCCCTCCACTTT
D gene: NA
V gene: TRBV11-2
clone size: NA
J gene: TRBJ1-6

CDR3 protein: CASSYNGQGSYEQYF
CDR3 DNA: TGTGCCAGCAGCTACAACGGACAGGGTTCCTACGAGCAGTACTTC
D gene: TRBD1
V gene: TRBV11-1
clone size: NA
J gene: TRBJ2-7

CDR3 protein: CASSQKQGEYEQYF
CDR3 DNA: TGCGCCAGCAGCCAAAAGCAGGGGGAGTACGAGCAGTACTTC
D gene: TRBD1
V gene: TRBV4-1
clone size: NA
J gene: TRBJ2-7

CDR3 protein: CASSISVVGLGDIATDTQYF
CDR3 DNA: TGTGCCAGCAGCATAAGTGTTGTAGGTCTAGGGGATATAGCGACAGATACGCAGTATTTT
D gene: NA
V gene: TRBV11-3
clone size: NA
J gene: TRBJ2-3

CDR3 protein: CASSTGYEQYF
CDR3 DNA: TGTGCCAGCAGTACTGGCTACGAGCAGTACTTC
D gene: NA
V gene: TRBV27
clone size: NA
J gene: TRBJ2-7

CDR3 protein: CASSERGIPYGYTF
CDR3 DNA: TGTGCCAGCAGTGAACGAGGGATACCTTATGGCTACACCTTC
D gene: NA
V gene: TRBV6-1
clone size: NA
J gene: TRBJ1-2

CDR3 protein: CASSPLAGQGFPGELFF
CDR3 DNA: TGTGCCAGCAGCCCCCTTGCGGGACAGGGTTTTCCCGGGGAGCTGTTTTTT
D gene: TRBD1
V gene: TRBV7-6
clone size: NA
J gene: TRBJ2-2

CDR3 protein: CASSLYTDQPQHF
CDR3 DNA: TGTGCCAGCAGCTTATACACCGATCAGCCCCAGCATTTT
D gene: NA
V gene: TRBV11-2
clone size: once
J gene: TRBJ1-5

CDR3 protein: CASSLYPPGGGYYGYTF
CDR3 DNA: TGTGCCAGCAGTTTATATCCCCCCGGGGGGGGTTACTATGGCTACACCTTC
D gene: NA
V gene: TRBV27
clone size: NA
J gene: TRBJ1-2

CDR3 protein: CASSTLRGPHGYTF
CDR3 DNA: TGTGCCAGCAGTACACTCCGGGGCCCTCATGGCTACACCTTC
D gene: NA
V gene: TRBV27
clone size: NA
J gene: TRBJ1-2

CDR3 protein: CASSWPGLNTGELFF
CDR3 DNA: TGTGCCAGCAGCTGGCCGGGACTTAACACCGGGGAGCTGTTTTTT
D gene: NA
V gene: TRBV7-9
clone size: NA
J gene: TRBJ2-2

CDR3 protein: CASSSPSEAFF
CDR3 DNA: TGCGCCAGCAGCTCTCCTAGTGAAGCTTTCTTT
D gene: NA
V gene: TRBV5-1
clone size: NA
J gene: TRBJ1-1

CDR3 protein: CASSPGTGRFYEQYF
CDR3 DNA: TGTGCCAGCAGCCCCGGGACAGGGCGTTTCTACGAGCAGTACTTC
D gene: TRBD1
V gene: TRBV27
clone size: NA
J gene: TRBJ2-7

CDR3 protein: CASSPTTGSLNTEAFF
CDR3 DNA: TGCGCCAGCAGCCCGACCACAGGGAGCTTGAACACTGAAGCTTTCTTT
D gene: NA
V gene: TRBV4-3
clone size: few
J gene: TRBJ1-1

CDR3 protein: CASSPPMGLAPTGELFF
CDR3 DNA: TGTGCCAGCTCACCACCCATGGGACTAGCGCCCACCGGGGAGCTGTTTTTT
D gene: TRBD2
V gene: TRBV18
clone size: NA
J gene: TRBJ2-2

CDR3 protein: CASSYLDNTGELFF
CDR3 DNA: TGTGCCAGCAGTTACCTGGATAACACCGGGGAGCTGTTTTTT
D gene: NA
V gene: TRBV6-5
clone size: NA
J gene: TRBJ2-2

CDR3 protein: CASSQEEGYTGELFF
CDR3 DNA: TGTGCCAGCAGCCAAGAAGAGGGGTACACCGGGGAGCTGTTTTTT
D gene: NA
V gene: TRBV4-2
clone size: NA
J gene: TRBJ2-2

CDR3 protein: CASGFGYYEQYF
CDR3 DNA: TGTGCCTCCGGGTTCGGATACTACGAGCAGTACTTC
D gene: NA
V gene: TRBV11-1
clone size: NA
J gene: TRBJ2-7

CDR3 protein: CASSGSTAGANEKLFF
CDR3 DNA: TGTGCTAGTTCGGGCTCAACAGCGGGGGCTAATGAAAAACTGTTTTTT
D gene: NA
V gene: TRBV5-4
clone size: NA
J gene: TRBJ1-4

CDR3 protein: CASSLEAGGGYNEQFF
CDR3 DNA: TGTGCCAGCAGCTTAGAAGCTGGAGGCGGGTACAATGAGCAGTTCTTC
D gene: NA
V gene: TRBV11-2
clone size: NA
J gene: TRBJ2-1

CDR3 protein: CATTTGEDSGANVLTF
CDR3 DNA: TGTGCCACCACAACAGGGGAGGACTCTGGGGCCAACGTCCTGACTTTC
D gene: NA
V gene: TRBV5-6
clone size: NA
J gene: TRBJ2-6

CDR3 protein: CASSSQQEGTEAFF
CDR3 DNA: TGTGCCAGCAGTTCTCAACAGGAAGGCACTGAAGCTTTCTTT
D gene: NA
V gene: TRBV6-5
clone size: NA
J gene: TRBJ1-1

CDR3 protein: CASSMMVTGGGELFF
CDR3 DNA: TGTGCCAGTAGTATGATGGTGACAGGGGGCGGGGAGCTGTTTTTT
D gene: TRBD1
V gene: TRBV19
clone size: NA
J gene: TRBJ2-2

CDR3 protein: CASSLEGGVAETQYF
CDR3 DNA: TGCGCCAGCAGCTTGGAAGGAGGGGTGGCGGAGACCCAGTACTTC
D gene: NA
V gene: TRBV5-1
clone size: NA
J gene: TRBJ2-5

CDR3 protein: CASSFKASGANVLTF
CDR3 DNA: TGTGCCAGCAGCTTTAAAGCCTCTGGGGCCAACGTCCTGACTTTC
D gene: NA
V gene: TRBV7-9
clone size: NA
J gene: TRBJ2-6

CDR3 protein: CASSPTSGGVDTQYF
CDR3 DNA: TGTGCCAGCAGCCCGACTAGCGGGGGAGTAGATACGCAGTATTTT
D gene: TRBD2
V gene: TRBV11-2
clone size: NA
J gene: TRBJ2-3

CDR3 protein: CASSRRDSTDTQYF
CDR3 DNA: TGTGCCAGCAGTAGGCGGGATAGCACAGATACGCAGTATTTT
D gene: NA
V gene: TRBV9
clone size: NA
J gene: TRBJ2-3

CDR3 protein: CASSFGLAGALKAEQFF
CDR3 DNA: TGTGCCAGCAGCTTCGGACTAGCGGGGGCTCTAAAGGCTGAGCAGTTCTTC
D gene: TRBD2
V gene: TRBV13
clone size: NA
J gene: TRBJ2-1

CDR3 protein: CASSPSGTSGDEQYF
CDR3 DNA: TGTGCCAGCAGCCCATCCGGGACTAGCGGTGACGAGCAGTACTTC
D gene: TRBD2
V gene: TRBV11-2
clone size: NA
J gene: TRBJ2-7

CDR3 protein: CASSLDGQETQYF
CDR3 DNA: TGTGCCAGCAGCTTAGACGGCCAAGAGACCCAGTACTTC
D gene: NA
V gene: TRBV7-9
clone size: NA
J gene: TRBJ2-5

CDR3 protein: CASSLAVAGGRRETQYF
CDR3 DNA: TGCGCCAGCAGCTTGGCCGTAGCGGGGGGGCGCCGGGAGACCCAGTACTTC
D gene: TRBD2
V gene: TRBV5-1
clone size: NA
J gene: TRBJ2-5

CDR3 protein: CAGLGGSDYGYTF
CDR3 DNA: TGTGCCGGCCTGGGAGGAAGTGACTATGGCTACACCTTC
D gene: NA
V gene: TRBV5-4
clone size: once
J gene: TRBJ1-2

CDR3 protein: CASSYALPNTGELFF
CDR3 DNA: TGTGCCAGCAGCTATGCCCTACCCAACACCGGGGAGCTGTTTTTT
D gene: NA
V gene: TRBV5-6
clone size: once
J gene: TRBJ2-2